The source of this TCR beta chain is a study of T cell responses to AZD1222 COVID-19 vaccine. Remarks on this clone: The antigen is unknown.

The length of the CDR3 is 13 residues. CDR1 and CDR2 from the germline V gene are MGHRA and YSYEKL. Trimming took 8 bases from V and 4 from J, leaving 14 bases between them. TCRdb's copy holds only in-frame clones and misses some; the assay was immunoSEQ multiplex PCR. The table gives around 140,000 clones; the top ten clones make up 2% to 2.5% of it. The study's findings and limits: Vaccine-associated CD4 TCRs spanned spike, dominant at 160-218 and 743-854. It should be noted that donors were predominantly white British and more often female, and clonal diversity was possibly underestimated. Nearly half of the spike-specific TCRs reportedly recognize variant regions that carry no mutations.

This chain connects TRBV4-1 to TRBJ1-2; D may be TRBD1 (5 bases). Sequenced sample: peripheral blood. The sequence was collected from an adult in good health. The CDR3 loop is CASRDGRAYGYTF. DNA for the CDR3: TGCGCCAGCCGCGACGGCAGGGCCTATGGCTACACCTTC.